The 21 T cell receptor beta chains below all came from one sample that was sequenced in a study of blood T cell repertoires in COVID-19. TCRdb's copy holds only in-frame clones and misses some; the assay was immunoSEQ multiplex PCR. This repertoire shows fewer than 250,000 clones, less than 90% found once; its top ten account for around 0.7%. Sequencing was performed on peripheral blood. These receptors came from a man in his forties with acute or convalescent COVID-19.

The chain has TRBV27 and TRBJ2-1; a weak D match, TRBD1 (6 bases). Trimming removed 4 bases from V and 1 base from J, with 17 bases in between. The CDR3 consists of 17 residues. Germline loops: CDR1 MNHEY, CDR2 SMNVEV (reference sequence). The CDR3 DNA sequence: TGTGCCAGCAGTTCCGACAGGAGGCCTTTATCCTACAATGAGCAGTTCTTC. Translated: CASSSDRRPLSYNEQFF.

This clone was observed a few times. The rearrangement uses TRBV19 and TRBJ1-2; unclear D gene. V lost 0 bases, J lost 8 bases, and 10 bases lay in between. Germline assignment: CDR1 LNHDA and CDR2 SQIVND (reference sequence). The length of the CDR3 is 13 residues. This CDR3 is CASSIDRIAGYTF. Written as DNA, the CDR3 is TGTGCCAGTAGTATAGACAGGATTGCCGGCTACACCTTC.

This chain uses TRBV28 with TRBJ1-2; no clear D gene. V lost 2 bases to trimming and J lost 4 bases, with 17 bases between them. The CDR3 is made up of 16 amino acids. The germline V gene encodes CDR1 MDHEN and CDR2 SYDVKM. CDR3 sequence (DNA): TGTGCCAGCAGTTTAACGTCGGGTAAACTCCGCTATGGCTACACCTTC. Residues: CASSLTSGKLRYGYTF.

V is TRBV5-1 and J is TRBJ2-1; TRBD2 matches at 9 bases. J lost 4 bases, V lost 4 bases, and 9 bases had no gene match. The CDR3 length is 16 residues. Germline loops: CDR1 SGHRS, CDR2 YFSETQ. The CDR3 nucleotides are TGCGCCAGCAGCACCCTGCGGGCGGGGGGGTACAATGAGCAGTTCTTC. Its translation is CASSTLRAGGYNEQFF.

Details on this clone: Additional DNA sequences in this sample encode the identical CDR3. The chain links TRBV18 to TRBJ1-4; 10 bases line up with TRBD1. The trim removed 3 bases at V and 5 bases at J, leaving 3 bases unmatched. CDR3 length equals 15 residues. CDR1 and CDR2 (germline): KGHSH, LQKENI. The CDR3, as DNA: TGTGCCAGCTCACCGACGGGACAGGGGAATGAAAAACTGTTTTTT. Translating it yields CASSPTGQGNEKLFF.

DNA of the CDR3: TGTGCCAGCAGTCTTAGACAGGGTGTGAACACCGGGGAGCTGTTTTTT. Translating it yields CASSLRQGVNTGELFF. The chain recombines TRBV6-2 or TRBV6-3 with TRBJ2-2, with TRBD1 matching 7 bases. V lost 5 bases to trimming and J lost 1 base; unmatched junction nucleotides: 7. In germline, CDR1 is MNHEY, CDR2 SVGEGT. The CDR3 consists of 16 residues.

The chain is built from TRBV6-1 and TRBJ2-1, with a tentative D call TRBD1 (5 bases). V lost 3 bases and J lost 1, with 10 bases in between. Germline assignment: CDR1 MNHNS and CDR2 SASEGT. The CDR3 spans 15 residues. CDR3 region: CASSEQGVSYNEQFF. The CDR3 nucleotides read TGTGCCAGCAGTGAGCAGGGTGTATCCTACAATGAGCAGTTCTTC.

The rearrangement joins TRBV9 to TRBJ1-1; tentative D call: TRBD1 (5 bases). The germline V and J ends were trimmed by 0 bases and 9 bases, with 18 bases remaining between them. The CDR3 is 15 residues long. The germline V gene has CDR1 SGDLS and CDR2 YYNGEE. The CDR3 nucleotides are TGTGCCAGCAGCGTAGTGGGGGATTTGCGGGGGAAAGCTTTCTTT. This codes for CASSVVGDLRGKAFF.

The J gene is TRBJ2-1, the V gene TRBV19; TRBD1 aligns across 9 bases. CDR3 length: 15 residues. V lost 1 base to trimming and J lost 3 bases; unmatched junction nucleotides: 1. CDR1 is LNHDA, CDR2 SQIVND, per germline (reference sequence). The CDR3 reads CASSIGDRVYNEQFF. The CDR3 bases are TGTGCCAGTAGTATAGGGGACAGGGTCTACAATGAGCAGTTCTTC.

The chain is built from TRBV27 and TRBJ2-5; a possible D gene is TRBD1 (6 bases). The CDR3 runs to 15 residues. The germline V gene encodes CDR1 MNHEY and CDR2 SMNVEV (reference sequence). The V gene lost 0 bases and the J gene lost 4 bases, with 12 bases spanning the gap. CDR3 sequence (DNA): TGTGCCAGCAGTTTATCTGGGGGCGAAGGAGAGACCCAGTACTTC. Translated, it gives CASSLSGGEGETQYF.

V and J are TRBV5-1 and TRBJ2-3; D remains unclear. CDR3 length: 11 amino acids. V lost 4 bases, J lost 2 bases, and 2 bases lay in between. Germline V gene data show CDR1 as SGHRS and CDR2 as YFSETQ. This CDR3 is CASSLTDTQYF. Written as DNA, the CDR3 is TGCGCCAGCAGCCTCACAGATACGCAGTATTTT.

This chain links TRBV11-2 with TRBJ1-3; no clear D gene. The CDR3 is made up of 15 amino acids. V was cut by 1 base and J by 2 bases, with 9 bases left in between. Germline V gives CDR1 SGHAT, CDR2 FQNNGV. This chain's CDR3 is CASSLGPGAGNTIYF. The CDR3 bases are TGTGCCAGCAGCTTAGGGCCCGGGGCTGGAAACACCATATATTTT.

V is TRBV6-5 and J is TRBJ1-3; 7 nucleotides match TRBD1. CDR3 size: 16 residues. Germline CDR1 MNHEY, CDR2 SVGAGI. V was pared by 4 bases and J by 3 bases, with 9 bases of the junction left unmatched. The CDR3 sequence is CASSSGTASYGNTIYF. The CDR3 DNA reads TGTGCCAGCAGTTCAGGGACAGCAAGTTATGGAAACACCATATATTTT.

V and J are TRBV28 and TRBJ1-5; unclear D gene. Germline CDR1 is MDHEN and CDR2 is SYDVKM. The CDR3 is 12 amino acids. V dropped 5 bases and J dropped 6 bases, with 8 bases sitting between them. The CDR3 DNA follows: TGTGCCAGCAGTGCTACGAGTCAGCCCCAGCATTTT. This encodes CASSATSQPQHF.

CDR3 sequence: CASSEQGFNQPQHF. DNA of the CDR3: TGTGCCAGCAGTGAGCAGGGATTTAATCAGCCCCAGCATTTT. The chain links TRBV6-4 to TRBJ1-5, with D perhaps TRBD1 (5 bases). This CDR3 region has 14 residues. Between the trimmed V and J ends, which lost 3 bases and 4 bases, there was a span of 10 bases. CDR1 and CDR2 from the germline V gene are MRHNA and SNTAGT.

This chain joins TRBV5-1 and TRBJ2-5, with 8 bases lining up with TRBD2. With V trimmed by 1 base and J by 4 bases, 12 bases remained unmatched. The CDR3 is made up of 17 amino acids. CDR1 is SGHRS, CDR2 YFSETQ, per germline. The CDR3 sequence: CASSLLQNPGGGETQYF. In nucleotides, the CDR3 is TGCGCCAGCAGCTTGTTGCAAAATCCGGGAGGGGGAGAGACCCAGTACTTC.

This chain joins TRBV29-1 and TRBJ2-7; the match to TRBD1 covers 7 bases. There are 12 residues in the CDR3. V shed 4 bases, J shed 7 bases, and the junction held 7 bases outside the gene matches. The germline gives CDR1 SQVTM, CDR2 ANQGSEA. CDR3 nucleotide sequence: TGCAGCGTTGTTGGGACAGAGATTGAGCAGTACTTC. Its translation: CSVVGTEIEQYF.

The chain couples TRBV5-1 to TRBJ1-6; 8 nucleotides align to TRBD1. Germline V gene lookup returns CDR1 SGHRS and CDR2 YFSETQ. The CDR3 sequence is 14 residues long. J lost 9 bases, V lost 3 bases, and 5 bases had no gene match. CDR3 in amino acids: CASSSDRGGSPLHF. The CDR3 nucleotides are TGCGCCAGCAGCTCCGACAGGGGAGGTTCACCCCTCCACTTT.

The V call is TRBV7-2, the J call TRBJ2-3; perhaps TRBD2 as D (6 bases). This CDR3 spans 12 amino acids. V was clipped by 6 bases and J by 14 bases, with 18 bases between them. Germline V lookup: CDR1 SGHTA, CDR2 FQGNSA. DNA of the CDR3: TGTGCCAGCAGTTCTTCTAGCGCGCCAAGGTATTTT. This sequence encodes CASSSSSAPRYF. The complete variable domain, with remaining parts taken from reference TRBV7-2 and TRBJ2-3, reads GAGVSQSPSNKVTEKGKDVELRCDPISGHTALYWYRQSLGQGLEFLIYFQGNSAPDKSGLPSDRFSAERTGGSVSTLTIQRTQQEDSAVYLCASSSSSAPRYFGPGTRLTVL.

This chain connects TRBV5-4 to TRBJ2-6; D is undetermined. Trimming shortened V by 0 bases and J by 0 bases, and 4 bases separated the two germline ends. Looked up from germline, CDR1 is SGHNT and CDR2 is YYREEE (reference sequence). This CDR3 contains 15 residues. The CDR3 DNA follows: TGTGCCAGCAGCTTGGCCGGCTCTGGGGCCAACGTCCTGACTTTC. Encoded protein: CASSLAGSGANVLTF. The full variable domain, with the rest looked up from reference TRBV5-4 and TRBJ2-6, is ETGVTQSPTHLIKTRGQQVTLRCSSQSGHNTVSWYQQALGQGPQFIFQYYREEENGRGNFPPRFSGLQFPNYSSELNVNALELDDSALYLCASSLAGSGANVLTFGAGSRLTVL.

This rearrangement joins TRBV18 to TRBJ1-4; 9 bases map to TRBD1. Germline assignment: CDR1 KGHSH and CDR2 LQKENI. Trimming cost V 6 bases and J 7 bases; bases outside gene matches: 3. The CDR3 runs 13 residues. The CDR3 sequence is CASSGTGTEKLFF. CDR3 nucleotide sequence: TGTGCCAGCTCCGGGACAGGGACTGAAAAACTGTTTTTT.